This entry describes one T cell receptor beta chain. As handled by the study authors: The assay estimated nucleated cells by amplifying reference gene primers. Sequencing was performed with immunoSEQ multiplex PCR; in TCRdb, only in-frame clones are kept and a portion is missing. D and trimming come from the DNA, and the V and J calls and clone size come from that table. The table has 110,000 to 150,000 clones, around 83% seen once. These data belong to a study of blood T cell repertoires in COVID-19. Across the study: Acute-phase and convalescent COVID-19 samples originated in the United States, Italy and Spain. From T cells, B-cell-depleted T cells, or PBMCs came the material, which was cDNA or gDNA.

The specimen was peripheral blood. The receptor's source is a woman aged 80 or over with acute or convalescent COVID-19.

The CDR3 region is CASRTGGGETQYF. DNA for the CDR3: TGTGCCAGCAGGACAGGGGGCGGAGAGACCCAGTACTTC. V gene TRBV6-5 combines with J gene TRBJ2-5; 10 nucleotides match TRBD1. The length of the CDR3 is 13 residues. Germline values: CDR1 MNHEY, CDR2 SVGAGI. V shed 6 bases and J 4 bases; nucleotides not matched to a gene: 2.